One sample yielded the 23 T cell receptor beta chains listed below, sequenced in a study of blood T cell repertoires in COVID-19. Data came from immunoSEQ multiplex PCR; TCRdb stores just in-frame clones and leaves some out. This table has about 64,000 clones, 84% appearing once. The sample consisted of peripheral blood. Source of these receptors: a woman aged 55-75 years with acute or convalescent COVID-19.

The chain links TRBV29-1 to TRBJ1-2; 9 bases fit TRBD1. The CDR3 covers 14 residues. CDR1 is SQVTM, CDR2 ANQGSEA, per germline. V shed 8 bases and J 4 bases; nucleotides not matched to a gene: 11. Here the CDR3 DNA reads TGCAGCACCCTAGGGACAGGGACCCTCTATGGCTACACCTTC. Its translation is CSTLGTGTLYGYTF.

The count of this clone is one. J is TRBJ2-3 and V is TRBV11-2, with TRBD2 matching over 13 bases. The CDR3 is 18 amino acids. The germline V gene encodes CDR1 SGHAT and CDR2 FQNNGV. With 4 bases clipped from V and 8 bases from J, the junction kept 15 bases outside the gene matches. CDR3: CASSWTSGGPHFWGTQYF. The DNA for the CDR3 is TGTGCCAGCAGCTGGACTAGCGGGGGACCGCATTTCTGGGGTACGCAGTATTTT.

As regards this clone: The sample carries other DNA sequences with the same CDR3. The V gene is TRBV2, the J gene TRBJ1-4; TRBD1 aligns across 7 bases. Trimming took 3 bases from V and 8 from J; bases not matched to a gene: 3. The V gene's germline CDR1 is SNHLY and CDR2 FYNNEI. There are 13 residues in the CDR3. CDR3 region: CASSDRGREKLFF. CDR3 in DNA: TGTGCCAGCAGTGATAGGGGGCGAGAAAAACTGTTTTTT.

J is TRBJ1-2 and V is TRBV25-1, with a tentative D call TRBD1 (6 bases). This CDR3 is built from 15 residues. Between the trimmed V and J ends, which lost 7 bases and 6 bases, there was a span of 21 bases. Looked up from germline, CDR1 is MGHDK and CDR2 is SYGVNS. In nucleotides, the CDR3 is TGTGCCAGCACTACGACAGGCCTAGGAAGCGATGGCTACACCTTC. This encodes CASTTTGLGSDGYTF.

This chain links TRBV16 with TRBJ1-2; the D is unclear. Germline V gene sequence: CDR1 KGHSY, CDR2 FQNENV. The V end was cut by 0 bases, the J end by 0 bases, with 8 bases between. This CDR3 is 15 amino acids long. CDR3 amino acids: CASSQSPVANYGYTF. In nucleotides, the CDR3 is TGTGCCAGCAGCCAATCACCGGTCGCTAACTATGGCTACACCTTC.

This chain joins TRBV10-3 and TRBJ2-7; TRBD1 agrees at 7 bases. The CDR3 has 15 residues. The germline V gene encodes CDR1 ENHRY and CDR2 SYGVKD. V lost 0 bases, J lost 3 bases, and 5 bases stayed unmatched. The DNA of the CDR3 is TGTGCCATCAGTGAGTCGGGACAGCGCCTCTACGAGCAGTACTTC. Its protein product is CAISESGQRLYEQYF.

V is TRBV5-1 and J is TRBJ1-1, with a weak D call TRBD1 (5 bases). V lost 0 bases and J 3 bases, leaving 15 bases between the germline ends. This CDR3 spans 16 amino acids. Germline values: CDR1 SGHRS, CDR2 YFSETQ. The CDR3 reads CASSLGARAWHTEAFF. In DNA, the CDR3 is TGCGCCAGCAGCTTGGGGGCCAGGGCGTGGCACACTGAAGCTTTCTTT.

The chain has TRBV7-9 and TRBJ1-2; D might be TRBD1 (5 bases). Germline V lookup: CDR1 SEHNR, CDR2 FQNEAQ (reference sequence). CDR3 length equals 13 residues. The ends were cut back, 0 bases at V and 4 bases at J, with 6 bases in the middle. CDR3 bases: TGTGCCAGCAGCTTAGCGGGGGGCTATGGCTACACCTTC. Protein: CASSLAGGYGYTF. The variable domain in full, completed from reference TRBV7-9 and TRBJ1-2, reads DTGVSQNPRHKITKRGQNVTFRCDPISEHNRLYWYRQTLGQGPEFLTYFQNEAQLEKSRLLSDRFSAERPKGSFSTLEIQRTEQGDSAMYLCASSLAGGYGYTFGSGTRLTVV.

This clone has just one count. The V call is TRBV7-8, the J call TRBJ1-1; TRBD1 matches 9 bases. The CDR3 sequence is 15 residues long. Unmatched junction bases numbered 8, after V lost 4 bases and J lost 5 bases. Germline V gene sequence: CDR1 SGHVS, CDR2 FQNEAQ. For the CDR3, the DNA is TGTGCCAGCAGCTACCCCGGGACAGGGAGGACTGAAGCTTTCTTT. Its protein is CASSYPGTGRTEAFF.

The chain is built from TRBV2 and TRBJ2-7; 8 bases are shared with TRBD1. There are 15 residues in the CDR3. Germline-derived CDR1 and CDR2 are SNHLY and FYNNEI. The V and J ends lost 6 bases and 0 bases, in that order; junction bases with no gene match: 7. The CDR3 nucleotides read TGTGCCAGCAGCGCACAGGGGGGAATCTCCTACGAGCAGTACTTC. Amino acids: CASSAQGGISYEQYF.

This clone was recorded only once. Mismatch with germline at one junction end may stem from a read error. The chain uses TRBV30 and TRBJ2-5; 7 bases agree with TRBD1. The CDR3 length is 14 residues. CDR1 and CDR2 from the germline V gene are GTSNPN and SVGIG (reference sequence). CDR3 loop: CAWAGTAQREAQYF. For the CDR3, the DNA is TGTGCCTGGGCCGGGACAGCCCAAAGAGAGGCCCAGTACTTC.

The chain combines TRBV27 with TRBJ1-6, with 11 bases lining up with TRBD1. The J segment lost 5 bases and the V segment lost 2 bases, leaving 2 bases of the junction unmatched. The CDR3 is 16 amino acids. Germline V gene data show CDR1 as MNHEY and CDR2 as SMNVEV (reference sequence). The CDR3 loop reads CASSLGTGGDNSPLHF. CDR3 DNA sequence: TGTGCCAGCAGTTTAGGGACAGGGGGGGATAATTCACCCCTCCACTTT.

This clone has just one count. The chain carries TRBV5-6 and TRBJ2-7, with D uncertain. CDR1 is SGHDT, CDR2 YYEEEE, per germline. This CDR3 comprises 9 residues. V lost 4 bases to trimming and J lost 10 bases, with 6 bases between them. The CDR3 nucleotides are TGTGCCAGCAGCAGAGTCCAGTACTTC. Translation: CASSRVQYF.

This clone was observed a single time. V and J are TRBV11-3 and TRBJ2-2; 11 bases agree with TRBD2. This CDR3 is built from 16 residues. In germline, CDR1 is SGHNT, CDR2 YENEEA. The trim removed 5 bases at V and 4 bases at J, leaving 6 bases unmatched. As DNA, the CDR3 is TGTGCCAGCAGCCCCTTAGCGGGGGGGACCACCGGGGAGCTGTTTTTT. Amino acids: CASSPLAGGTTGELFF.

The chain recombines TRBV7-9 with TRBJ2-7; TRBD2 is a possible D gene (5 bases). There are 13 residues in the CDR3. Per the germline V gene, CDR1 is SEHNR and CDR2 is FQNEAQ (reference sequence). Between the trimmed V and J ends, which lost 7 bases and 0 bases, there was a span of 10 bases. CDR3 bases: TGTGCCAGCACGTTTGGGAGCTCCTACGAGCAGTACTTC. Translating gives CASTFGSSYEQYF. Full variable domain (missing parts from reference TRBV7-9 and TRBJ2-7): DTGVSQNPRHKITKRGQNVTFRCDPISEHNRLYWYRQTLGQGPEFLTYFQNEAQLEKSRLLSDRFSAERPKGSFSTLEIQRTEQGDSAMYLCASTFGSSYEQYFGPGTRLTVT.

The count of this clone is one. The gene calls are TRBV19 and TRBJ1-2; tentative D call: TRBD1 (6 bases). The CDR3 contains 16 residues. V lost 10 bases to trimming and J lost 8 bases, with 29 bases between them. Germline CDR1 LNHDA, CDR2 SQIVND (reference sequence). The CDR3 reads CAITMTVPTGTKGYTF. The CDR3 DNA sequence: TGTGCCATCACCATGACCGTACCCACAGGGACTAAAGGCTACACCTTC.

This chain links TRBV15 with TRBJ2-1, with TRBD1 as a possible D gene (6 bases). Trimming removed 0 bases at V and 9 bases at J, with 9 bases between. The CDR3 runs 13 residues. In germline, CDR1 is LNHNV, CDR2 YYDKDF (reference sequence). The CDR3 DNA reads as TGTGCCACCAGCAGAGATTTGGGGGCTGAGCAGTTCTTC. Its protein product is CATSRDLGAEQFF.

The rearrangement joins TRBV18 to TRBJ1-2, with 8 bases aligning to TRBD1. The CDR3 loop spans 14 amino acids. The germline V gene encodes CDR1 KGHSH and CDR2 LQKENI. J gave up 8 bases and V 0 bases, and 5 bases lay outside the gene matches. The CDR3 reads CASSPPEDRVGYTF. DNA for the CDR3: TGTGCCAGCTCACCACCGGAGGACAGGGTCGGCTACACCTTC. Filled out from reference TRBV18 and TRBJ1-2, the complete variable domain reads NAGVMQNPRHLVRRRGQEARLRCSPMKGHSHVYWYRQLPEEGLKFMVYLQKENIIDESGMPKERFSAEFPKEGPSILRIQQVVRGDSAAYFCASSPPEDRVGYTFGSGTRLTVV.

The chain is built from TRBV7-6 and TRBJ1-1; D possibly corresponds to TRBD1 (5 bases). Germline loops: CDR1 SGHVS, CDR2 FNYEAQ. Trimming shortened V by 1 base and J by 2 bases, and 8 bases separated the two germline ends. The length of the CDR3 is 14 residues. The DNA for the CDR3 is TGTGCCAGCAGCTTAGGTGGGGCCAACACTGAAGCTTTCTTT. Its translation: CASSLGGANTEAFF.

The CDR3 is CSVEDRTGWLETQYF. The DNA for the CDR3 is TGCAGCGTTGAAGATAGGACAGGGTGGCTCGAGACCCAGTACTTC. This chain uses TRBV29-1 with TRBJ2-5; 8 bases are shared with TRBD1. V lost 0 bases to trimming and J lost 5 bases; unmatched junction nucleotides: 8. The CDR3 spans 15 residues. Germline CDR1 and CDR2: SQVTM and ANQGSEA.

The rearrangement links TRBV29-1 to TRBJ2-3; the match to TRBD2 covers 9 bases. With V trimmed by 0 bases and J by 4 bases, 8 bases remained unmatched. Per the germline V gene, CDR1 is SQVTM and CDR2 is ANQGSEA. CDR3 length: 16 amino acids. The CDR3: CSVEDRLAGSSDTQYF. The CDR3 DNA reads TGCAGCGTTGAAGACCGGCTAGCGGGGTCTTCAGATACGCAGTATTTT.

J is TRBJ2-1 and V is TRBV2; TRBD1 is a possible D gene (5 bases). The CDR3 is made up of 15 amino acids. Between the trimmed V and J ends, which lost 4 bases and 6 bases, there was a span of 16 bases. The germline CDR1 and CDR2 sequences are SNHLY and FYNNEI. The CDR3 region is CASSVRVGQGNEQFF. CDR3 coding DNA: TGTGCCAGCAGTGTTCGGGTAGGGCAGGGCAATGAGCAGTTCTTC.

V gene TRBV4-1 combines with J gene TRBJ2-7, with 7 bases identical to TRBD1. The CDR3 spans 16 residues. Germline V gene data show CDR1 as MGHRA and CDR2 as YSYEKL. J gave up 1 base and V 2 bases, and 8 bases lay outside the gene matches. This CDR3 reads CASSQPRQGNSYEQYF. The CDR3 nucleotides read TGCGCCAGCAGCCAACCCCGACAGGGTAATTCCTACGAGCAGTACTTC.